This T cell receptor (beta chain) comes out of a study of OX40 agonist ivuxolimab in advanced cancers. The overall study: Dose-escalation patients were diagnosed with hepatocellular carcinoma, melanoma, renal cell cancer or head and neck cancer. Study conclusions and caveats: The average count of expanded clones was higher among CD8+ T cells than among CD4+.

With respect to this clone: The antigen remains unidentified.

V dropped 2 bases and J dropped 3 bases, with 8 bases sitting between them. Germline values: CDR1 LNHDA, CDR2 SQIVND (reference sequence). The CDR3 is 13 amino acids. Profiled with immunoSEQ multiplex PCR; TCRdb holds only in-frame clones, not every one. The data contain about 73,000 clones, roughly 90% of them singletons. The TCR originated in an adult with an advanced solid tumor such as melanoma, head and neck, liver or kidney cancer. The chain couples TRBV19 to TRBJ2-7; D is uncertain. The sequencing here drew on CD4+ or CD8+ T cells sorted from blood, taken in a trial of the OX40 agonist ivuxolimab. The CDR3 is CASSITQNYEQYF. In DNA form, the CDR3 reads TGTGCCAGTAGTATAACACAGAACTACGAGCAGTACTTC.